This entry describes one T cell receptor beta chain. Its antigen is unidentified. The sample originates from a study of lymphopenia after photon versus proton radiotherapy. General study points: Under photons, naive T cells and diversity fell while effector/memory populations rose.

The table came from immunoSEQ multiplex PCR; TCRdb's copy has only in-frame clones and leaves some out. There are roughly 30,000 clones in the sample; 85% to 95% occur only once, and about 0.72% lies in the top ten. Trimming cost V 4 bases and J 5 bases, with 21 bases left between them. There are 16 residues in the CDR3. Germline V lookup: CDR1 SGHDT, CDR2 YYEEEE. The chain is built from TRBV5-6 and TRBJ1-1; tentative D call: TRBD1 (5 bases). This TCR came from a woman aged 45 to 65 with cholangiocarcinoma. The sample was peripheral blood, taken from a patient treated with photon-based radiotherapy. CDR3 residues: CASSQSAGAVGTEAFF. The DNA of the CDR3 is TGTGCCAGCAGCCAATCGGCCGGGGCCGTAGGGACTGAAGCTTTCTTT. Full variable domain (remainder filled in from reference TRBV5-6 and TRBJ1-1): DAGVTQSPTHLIKTRGQQVTLRCSPKSGHDTVSWYQQALGQGPQFIFQYYEEEERQRGNFPDRFSGHQFPNYSSELNVNALLLGDSALYLCASSQSAGAVGTEAFFGQGTRLTVV.